Following are 31 T cell receptor beta chains from one sample sequenced in a study of blood T cell repertoires in COVID-19. Assay: immunoSEQ multiplex PCR; the TCRdb copy retains only in-frame clones and omits some. The repertoire holds 110,000 or so clones, with roughly 80% as singletons. Sequences were obtained from peripheral blood. Receptors originate from a man over 45 with acute or convalescent COVID-19.

The chain joins TRBV29-1 to TRBJ1-2, with D possibly TRBD1 on 5 matching bases. CDR3 length equals 14 residues. The V gene lost 1 base and the J gene lost 1 base, with 10 bases spanning the gap. Germline CDR1 is SQVTM and CDR2 is ANQGSEA. In DNA, the CDR3 is TGCAGCGTTGAAGTTCCGACAGATAACTATGGCTACACCTTC. It codes for CSVEVPTDNYGYTF.

The rearrangement joins TRBV19 to TRBJ1-3; D gene unclear. The germline gives CDR1 LNHDA, CDR2 SQIVND (reference sequence). Trimming took off 3 bases at V and 2 bases at J, with 8 bases between the two ends. The CDR3 runs to 14 residues. CDR3 residues: CASSIGGTGNTIYF. In DNA, the CDR3 is TGTGCCAGTAGTATCGGCGGGACTGGAAACACCATATATTTT.

This chain links TRBV28 with TRBJ2-6; TRBD1 agrees at 7 bases. Losses at the gene ends were 6 bases for V and 3 bases for J; bases not matched to a gene: 2. CDR3 size: 14 residues. Germline CDR1 MDHEN, CDR2 SYDVKM. The CDR3 DNA reads TGTGCCAGCAGCCCAGGGGGTGGGGCCAACGTCCTGACTTTC. Its translation: CASSPGGGANVLTF.

The V call is TRBV29-1, the J call TRBJ2-6, with D possibly TRBD2 on 5 matching bases. Germline V gene sequence: CDR1 SQVTM, CDR2 ANQGSEA. There are 14 residues in the CDR3. V lost 4 bases and J lost 3, with 10 bases in between. The CDR3 region has the DNA TGCAGCGTTGGTGGAGGACTTGGGGCCAACGTCCTGACTTTC. It is translated as CSVGGGLGANVLTF. The entire variable domain, with the rest obtained from reference TRBV29-1 and TRBJ2-6, is as follows: SAVISQKPSRDICQRGTSLTIQCQVDSQVTMMFWYRQQPGQSLTLIATANQGSEATYESGFVIDKFPISRPNLTFSTLTVSNMSPEDSSIYLCSVGGGLGANVLTFGAGSRLTVL.

The V call is TRBV7-3, the J call TRBJ1-2; 9 nucleotides agree with TRBD1. Germline values: CDR1 SGHTA, CDR2 FQGTGA. CDR3 length: 13 residues. V trimming: 4 bases; J trimming: 7 bases; junction bases outside the gene matches: 4. CDR3 coding DNA: TGTGCCAGCAGCTCGGGACAGGGCGGTGGCTACACCTTC. Its translation: CASSSGQGGGYTF.

The V call is TRBV5-6, the J call TRBJ2-7, with D possibly matching TRBD1 (5 bases). The ends were cut back, 0 bases at V and 5 bases at J, with 12 bases in the middle. The V gene's germline CDR1 is SGHDT and CDR2 YYEEEE. The CDR3 has 14 residues. The CDR3 nucleotides read TGTGCCAGCAGCTTGGTAGCAGGGTCCCACGAGCAGTACTTC. The encoded protein is CASSLVAGSHEQYF.

The chain is built from TRBV28 and TRBJ1-2; TRBD1 aligns across 11 bases. CDR1 and CDR2 from the germline V gene are MDHEN and SYDVKM. After removal of 6 bases from V and 8 bases from J, the junction contained 5 bases not matched to a gene. The CDR3 sequence is 13 residues long. CDR3 DNA sequence: TGTGCCAGCAGAGGACAGGGGGCGCAAGGCTACACCTTC. Translated: CASRGQGAQGYTF.

In its sample, this clone was seen once. The chain has TRBV6-2 or TRBV6-3 and TRBJ1-1; D perhaps matches TRBD1 (6 bases). This CDR3 contains 16 residues. Per the germline V gene, CDR1 is MNHEY and CDR2 is SVGEGT. V lost 0 bases, J lost 0 bases, and 11 bases lay in between. The CDR3 region has the DNA TGTGCCAGCAGTTACTCAACATACAGGGTGAACACTGAAGCTTTCTTT. It translates to CASSYSTYRVNTEAFF.

The chain recombines TRBV28 with TRBJ1-2, with D possibly TRBD1 on 6 matching bases. The CDR3 sequence is 11 residues long. Germline V CDR1 and CDR2: MDHEN, SYDVKM. V was pared by 3 bases and J by 7 bases, with 6 bases between. The CDR3 DNA reads TGTGCCAGCAGTTTCAGGGGTGGCTACACCTTC. Translation gives CASSFRGGYTF.

The chain employs TRBV11-2 and TRBJ2-1; 13 bases align to TRBD2. CDR3 size: 16 residues. The germline V gene encodes CDR1 SGHAT and CDR2 FQNNGV. Unmatched junction bases numbered 6, after V lost 6 bases and J lost 4 bases. CDR3 in DNA: TGTGCCAGCAGTCGGACTAGCGGGGGCGTTTACAATGAGCAGTTCTTC. It yields the protein CASSRTSGGVYNEQFF.

This clone turned up a few times. The chain uses TRBV6-6 and TRBJ1-1; D not resolved. V was shortened by 5 bases and J by 11 bases, with 12 bases between the two germline ends. Germline CDR1 is MNHNY and CDR2 is SVGAGI (reference sequence). CDR3 length equals 11 residues. DNA of the CDR3: TGTGCCAGCAGTACCGGGATCGGCGCTTTCTTT. This codes for CASSTGIGAFF.

This clone appeared a few times. The chain couples TRBV5-1 to TRBJ1-4, with 8 bases aligning to TRBD1. The CDR3 covers 14 residues. CDR1 SGHRS and CDR2 YFSETQ come from the germline V gene. J gave up 5 bases and V 0 bases, and 0 bases lay outside the gene matches. The CDR3 region has the DNA TGCGCCAGCAGCTTGGGGGACAGGAATGAAAAACTGTTTTTT. This encodes CASSLGDRNEKLFF.

The chain links TRBV2 to TRBJ2-5; 10 nucleotides agree with TRBD1. The ends lost 6 bases at V and 5 bases at J; junction bases unmatched: 15. The CDR3 covers 17 residues. Germline assignment: CDR1 SNHLY and CDR2 FYNNEI. CDR3 residues: CASSVTPDRGLGETQYF. The CDR3 nucleotides are TGTGCCAGCAGCGTAACCCCAGACAGGGGGCTCGGGGAGACCCAGTACTTC.

The chain has TRBV14 and TRBJ1-1; D is perhaps TRBD1 (6 bases). Trimming removed 2 bases at V and 6 bases at J, with 19 bases between. This CDR3 comprises 16 residues. Germline lookup yields CDR1 SGHDN and CDR2 FVKESK. The DNA for the CDR3 is TGTGCCAGCAGCCAACTGGACTGGGGGGGGCGCTCTGAAGCTTTCTTT. As protein: CASSQLDWGGRSEAFF.

The chain recombines TRBV10-1 with TRBJ2-1; D might be TRBD2 (6 bases). The CDR3 is 13 amino acids. V dropped 1 base and J dropped 9 bases, with 10 bases sitting between them. Germline V CDR1 and CDR2: WNHNN, SYGVQD (reference sequence). The CDR3 nucleotides are TGCGCCAGCAGTGAGTTTTCGGAGGGTGAGCAGTTCTTC. Protein: CASSEFSEGEQFF.

The chain is built from TRBV11-2 and TRBJ1-6; a possible D gene is TRBD1 (6 bases). Germline-derived CDR1 and CDR2 are SGHAT and FQNNGV. V was trimmed by 1 base and J by 10 bases, leaving 11 bases between them. The CDR3 runs to 14 residues. The CDR3 DNA reads as TGTGCCAGCAGCTTAGGCGGGGGCAGATCACCCCTCCACTTT. Translation: CASSLGGGRSPLHF.

The chain joins TRBV2 to TRBJ1-3; 7 positions match TRBD1. Germline lookup yields CDR1 SNHLY and CDR2 FYNNEI. This CDR3 comprises 13 residues. The ends lost 6 bases at V and 9 bases at J; junction bases unmatched: 8. The CDR3 DNA sequence: TGTGCCAGCAGGGACGGACAGGTGGGCACCATATATTTT. Its translation: CASRDGQVGTIYF.

The rearrangement joins TRBV6-1 to TRBJ2-7; 10 nucleotides align to TRBD1. This CDR3 region has 16 residues. The trim removed 3 bases at V and 4 bases at J, leaving 9 bases unmatched. Germline V gene sequence: CDR1 MNHNS, CDR2 SASEGT. CDR3 sequence: CASSEGPRDRGYEQYF. CDR3 DNA sequence: TGTGCCAGCAGTGAGGGCCCCCGGGACAGGGGATACGAGCAGTACTTC.

This chain uses TRBV5-4 with TRBJ1-2, with 7 bases that match TRBD1. Germline trimming cut 0 bases from V and 3 bases from J; bases unmatched to any gene: 2. CDR3 length equals 14 residues. CDR1 is SGHNT and CDR2 is YYREEE in the germline V gene (reference sequence). CDR3 sequence (DNA): TGTGCCAGCAGCTTGGACAGGGGAGACTATGGCTACACCTTC. This sequence encodes CASSLDRGDYGYTF.

The rearrangement joins TRBV19 to TRBJ2-2, with D unresolved. CDR1 is LNHDA, CDR2 SQIVND, per germline (reference sequence). V dropped 1 base and J dropped 6 bases, with 6 bases sitting between them. This CDR3 spans 13 amino acids. CDR3 in amino acids: CASSIGAPGELFF. The CDR3 nucleotides read TGTGCCAGTAGTATAGGAGCTCCCGGGGAGCTGTTTTTT.

This clone showed up just a few times. The chain combines TRBV15 with TRBJ1-5, with D unclear. The CDR3 runs 14 residues. Deletions cut 0 bases from V and 4 bases from J, with 7 bases between. CDR1 is LNHNV, CDR2 YYDKDF, per germline (reference sequence). The CDR3 protein is CATSREQRNQPQHF. For the CDR3, the DNA is TGTGCCACCAGCAGAGAACAGCGGAATCAGCCCCAGCATTTT. Together with reference TRBV15 and TRBJ1-5, the CDR3 gives the full variable domain: DAMVIQNPRYQVTQFGKPVTLSCSQTLNHNVMYWYQQKSSQAPKLLFHYYDKDFNNEADTPDNFQSRRPNTSFCFLDIRSPGLGDTAMYLCATSREQRNQPQHFGDGTRLSIL.

V usage is TRBV18 and J usage is TRBJ1-1, with 8 positions matching TRBD1. This CDR3 has 14 amino acids. CDR1 and CDR2 (germline): KGHSH, LQKENI. V lost 2 bases to trimming and J lost 6 bases; unmatched junction nucleotides: 5. The CDR3 nucleotides are TGTGCCAGCTCACCAATACAGGGGGAGGCTGAAGCTTTCTTT. It is translated as CASSPIQGEAEAFF.

This clone was observed a single time. V and J are TRBV15 and TRBJ1-2; 10 nucleotides match TRBD1. The CDR3 consists of 15 residues. The J segment lost 9 bases and the V segment lost 0 bases, leaving 7 bases of the junction unmatched. The germline CDR1 and CDR2 sequences are LNHNV and YYDKDF (reference sequence). CDR3 residues: CATSRDRDRGRSYTF. In nucleotides, the CDR3 is TGTGCCACCAGCAGAGATCGGGACAGGGGAAGGAGCTACACCTTC.

V and J are TRBV27 and TRBJ1-5, with D unclear. V lost 0 bases, J lost 4 bases, and 10 bases lay in between. CDR1 is MNHEY and CDR2 is SMNVEV in the germline V gene (reference sequence). CDR3 size: 15 residues. The CDR3 nucleotides read TGTGCCAGCAGTTTATCGAGTTTCTCAAATCAGCCCCAGCATTTT. Translated, it gives CASSLSSFSNQPQHF.

The V and J genes are TRBV19 and TRBJ1-3, with D hard to call. The CDR3 runs 16 residues. Germline CDR1 LNHDA, CDR2 SQIVND (reference sequence). V gave up 6 bases and J gave up 0 bases, with 15 bases separating them. The CDR3 region has the DNA TGTGCCAGTAGCACCGGGGTCTTGAGCTCTGGAAACACCATATATTTT. Protein product: CASSTGVLSSGNTIYF.

The rearrangement joins TRBV24-1 to TRBJ1-2; D perhaps matches TRBD1 (5 bases). The CDR3 length is 14 residues. V lost 1 base, J lost 2 bases, and 7 bases lay in between. Germline V lookup: CDR1 KGHDR, CDR2 SFDVKD. CDR3 DNA sequence: TGTGCCACCAGTGATTTTAAGGGGAACTATGGCTACACCTTC. It yields the protein CATSDFKGNYGYTF.

The gene calls are TRBV27 and TRBJ1-1; D remains ambiguous. The V end was cut by 6 bases, the J end by 5 bases, with 7 bases between. Per germline, CDR1 MNHEY and CDR2 SMNVEV (reference sequence). The CDR3 spans 11 residues. The CDR3 DNA is TGTGCCAGCAGATCGGTGACTGAAGCTTTCTTT. It codes for CASRSVTEAFF.

The chain uses TRBV28 and TRBJ1-2, with D hard to call. Germline CDR1 MDHEN, CDR2 SYDVKM. V was clipped by 6 bases and J by 9 bases, with 17 bases between them. The CDR3 extends over 13 amino acids. CDR3 in DNA: TGTGCCAGCAGACCAAGAGGCGGTTCGCGCTACACCTTC. Its translation: CASRPRGGSRYTF.

This clone occurred once. The genes are TRBV10-3 and TRBJ1-2; tentatively, D is TRBD1 (5 bases). This CDR3 is built from 13 residues. V was pared by 7 bases and J by 4 bases, with 13 bases between. CDR1 and CDR2 from the germline V gene are ENHRY and SYGVKD. In DNA form, the CDR3 reads TGTGCCATCACTGAACAGGAGTTCTATGGCTACACCTTC. Its translation is CAITEQEFYGYTF.

The chain uses TRBV7-8 and TRBJ2-1; 10 bases fit TRBD2. Trimming cost V 2 bases and J 2 bases; bases outside gene matches: 9. CDR3 size: 18 residues. Germline CDR1 reads SGHVS; CDR2 reads FQNEAQ. CDR3 amino acids: CASSLILAGALTYNEQFF. As DNA, the CDR3 is TGTGCCAGCAGCTTAATCCTAGCGGGGGCGTTAACCTACAATGAGCAGTTCTTC.

The rearrangement joins TRBV15 to TRBJ1-4; D gene unclear. Trimming cost V 5 bases and J 0 bases, with 13 bases left between them. The CDR3 is made up of 16 amino acids. The V gene's germline CDR1 is LNHNV and CDR2 YYDKDF (reference sequence). CDR3 sequence (DNA): TGTGCCACCAGCGGTGGGAGGGTCCCAACTAATGAAAAACTGTTTTTT. This codes for CATSGGRVPTNEKLFF. Complete variable domain (other parts from reference TRBV15 and TRBJ1-4): DAMVIQNPRYQVTQFGKPVTLSCSQTLNHNVMYWYQQKSSQAPKLLFHYYDKDFNNEADTPDNFQSRRPNTSFCFLDIRSPGLGDTAMYLCATSGGRVPTNEKLFFGSGTQLSVL.